Sequencing of this T cell receptor (beta chain) was carried out in a study of PD-1 blockade in classical Hodgkin lymphoma. Study at large: Once every 2 weeks, patients received intravenous nivolumab at 3 mg/kg. Study-wide results and caveats: When set against healthy donors, newly diagnosed patients were reported to show lower baseline TCR diversity.

CDR3 size: 13 residues. Germline V gene sequence: CDR1 GTSNPN, CDR2 SVGIG (reference sequence). J was trimmed by 3 bases and V by 0 bases; bases with no gene match: 1. The time point is: cycle 4 day 1 (C4D1), after five to seven weeks of nivolumab. All trial patients relapsed after autologous stem cell transplantation. Sequencing used immunoSEQ multiplex PCR; TCRdb keeps in-frame clones, though not all of them. The sample carries about 85,000 clones, 75% to 95% recorded once. This clone was seen more than once but under ten times. What it recognizes is unknown. This material consisted of peripheral blood mononuclear cells (PBMCs), taken before the fourth cycle of nivolumab. The sequence came from a human donor with classical Hodgkin lymphoma. The gene calls are TRBV30 and TRBJ1-1; 7 bases map to TRBD1. As DNA, the CDR3 is TGTGCCTGGAGTGTACAGGGGTACACTGAAGCTTTCTTT. Translation gives CAWSVQGYTEAFF.